Shown below are 27 T cell receptor beta chains from a single sample sequenced in a study of cytomegalovirus exposure and HLA in healthy donors. In the PCR, 60 Vbeta and 13 Jbeta primers were used. TCRdb's table, derived via immunoSEQ multiplex PCR, lists solely in-frame clones and lacks some. There are around 90,000 clones in the sample; roughly four fifths occur only once, and roughly 0.63% lies in the top ten. The material sequenced was PBMCs. The receptors stem from a man aged 25-45 years in good health and CMV-seronegative.

The chain employs TRBV19 and TRBJ1-3; D is unresolved. Germline V gene sequence: CDR1 LNHDA, CDR2 SQIVND (reference sequence). V was shortened by 6 bases and J by 0 bases, with 12 bases between the two germline ends. The CDR3 is 15 residues long. CDR3 sequence reads: CASRSTTPSGNTIYF. The CDR3 coding sequence is TGTGCCAGTAGGTCGACTACACCCTCTGGAAACACCATATATTTT.

The chain joins TRBV2 to TRBJ1-4, with TRBD1 as a possible D gene (6 bases). Germline CDR1 and CDR2: SNHLY and FYNNEI. The V and J ends lost 6 bases and 8 bases respectively, with 13 bases between them. The CDR3 has 13 amino acids. CDR3: CASRGQSREKLFF. CDR3 nucleotides: TGTGCCAGCAGAGGACAGTCTCGCGAAAAACTGTTTTTT.

In this sample, this clone turned up a few times. J is TRBJ2-3 and V is TRBV5-1, with D hard to call. Deletions cut 4 bases from V and 6 bases from J, with 15 bases between. The CDR3 totals 14 residues. Germline V CDR1 and CDR2: SGHRS, YFSETQ. In nucleotides, the CDR3 is TGCGCCAGCAGCCCCTCCCCGCTATCGGATACGCAGTATTTT. Its protein product is CASSPSPLSDTQYF.

This clone has a handful of counts. This chain joins TRBV6-5 and TRBJ1-1; 7 positions match TRBD1. The CDR3 runs 15 residues. The junction had 3 bases not matched to a gene; V was cut back by 2 bases and J by 0 bases. The germline CDR1 and CDR2 sequences are MNHEY and SVGAGI. The CDR3 DNA sequence: TGTGCCAGCAGTTACCTCGGGACAGTGAACACTGAAGCTTTCTTT. Protein sequence: CASSYLGTVNTEAFF.

The J gene is TRBJ2-2, the V gene TRBV19, with a weak D call TRBD1 (6 bases). V lost 7 bases, J lost 3 bases, and 21 bases lay in between. This CDR3 is 17 amino acids long. Germline values: CDR1 LNHDA, CDR2 SQIVND (reference sequence). CDR3 coding DNA: TGTGCCAGTATTGCAGGGGCGCGGGTTTTGGACACCGGGGAGCTGTTTTTT. This codes for CASIAGARVLDTGELFF.

The V call is TRBV9, the J call TRBJ1-6; a possible D gene is TRBD1 (6 bases). V was clipped by 2 bases and J by 6 bases, with 12 bases between them. The CDR3 spans 15 residues. Per the germline V gene, CDR1 is SGDLS and CDR2 is YYNGEE. CDR3 DNA: TGTGCCAGCAGCGTTTTGGACAGATTTAATTCACCCCTCCACTTT. This translates into CASSVLDRFNSPLHF.

The chain is built from TRBV6-5 and TRBJ2-3, with D possibly TRBD2 on 6 matching bases. The germline V and J ends were trimmed by 6 bases and 4 bases, with 14 bases remaining between them. The length of the CDR3 is 14 residues. Germline-derived CDR1 and CDR2 are MNHEY and SVGAGI. This CDR3 is CASRQAGQADTQYF. The CDR3, as DNA: TGTGCCAGCAGGCAGGCGGGGCAGGCAGATACGCAGTATTTT.

The chain combines TRBV12-5 with TRBJ2-1; 8 bases fit TRBD2. Trimming removed 6 bases from V and 10 bases from J; junction bases left unmatched: 5. The CDR3 has 12 amino acids. Germline-derived CDR1 and CDR2 are LGHNT and FRNRAP. CDR3 DNA sequence: TGTGCTAGTGGGCCCCGGGGGGGCGAGCAGTTCTTC. Its translation is CASGPRGGEQFF.

The CDR3 loop is CASSLGGGGSTYGYTF. The CDR3 nucleotides are TGTGCCAGCAGCTTAGGGGGCGGGGGGTCGACCTATGGCTACACCTTC. V gene TRBV7-9 combines with J gene TRBJ1-2, with D tentatively TRBD1 (5 bases). The CDR3 runs 16 residues. V was clipped by 1 base and J by 4 bases, with 16 bases between them. The germline V gene encodes CDR1 SEHNR and CDR2 FQNEAQ (reference sequence).

CDR3 sequence: CAVANQPQHF. DNA for the CDR3: TGTGCCGTGGCAAATCAGCCCCAGCATTTT. The V call is TRBV28, the J call TRBJ1-5; D uncertain. Between the trimmed V and J ends, which lost 11 bases and 4 bases, there was a span of 6 bases. Germline CDR1 MDHEN, CDR2 SYDVKM. The CDR3 has 10 residues.

This clone was recorded only once. V usage is TRBV14 and J usage is TRBJ2-5, with 9 bases aligning to TRBD2. Germline CDR1 is SGHDN and CDR2 is FVKESK. The CDR3 length is 16 residues. V shed 1 base and J 2 bases; nucleotides not matched to a gene: 5. CDR3 sequence (DNA): TGTGCCAGCAGCCAAGCTAGCGGGGCATTGCAAGAGACCCAGTACTTC. Translation: CASSQASGALQETQYF.

This clone was detected only a few times. The genes are TRBV6-5 and TRBJ1-1; D is unclear. Per the germline V gene, CDR1 is MNHEY and CDR2 is SVGAGI. Trimming cost V 7 bases and J 1 base, with 13 bases left between them. The CDR3 consists of 14 residues. The CDR3 is CASTIGLTNTEAFF. The CDR3 coding sequence is TGTGCCAGCACCATCGGACTCACGAACACTGAAGCTTTCTTT.

The chain recombines TRBV4-3 with TRBJ1-6, with TRBD1 matching over 8 bases. The germline CDR1 and CDR2 sequences are LGHNA and YSLEER. After removal of 0 bases from V and 8 bases from J, the junction contained 6 bases not matched to a gene. CDR3 length equals 16 residues. CDR3 protein: CASSQDTSDRDSPLHF. The CDR3 coding sequence is TGCGCCAGCAGCCAAGATACTTCGGACAGGGATTCACCCCTCCACTTT.

This clone was seen more than once but under ten times. The CDR3 sequence: CASNSGSTDTQYF. For the CDR3, the DNA is TGCGCCAGCAATAGCGGAAGCACAGATACGCAGTATTTT. This chain links TRBV5-1 with TRBJ2-3, with D perhaps matching TRBD2 (6 bases). Looked up from germline, CDR1 is SGHRS and CDR2 is YFSETQ. There are 13 residues in the CDR3. Trimming shortened V by 6 bases and J by 0 bases, and 8 bases separated the two germline ends. Drawing the rest from reference TRBV5-1 and TRBJ2-3, the complete variable domain is KAGVTQTPRYLIKTRGQQVTLSCSPISGHRSVSWYQQTPGQGLQFLFEYFSETQRNKGNFPGRFSGRQFSNSRSEMNVSTLELGDSALYLCASNSGSTDTQYFGPGTRLTVL.

This clone was found once. The rearrangement uses TRBV9 and TRBJ1-2, with D possibly matching TRBD1 (6 bases). Trimming cost V 0 bases and J 6 bases, with 15 bases left between them. CDR1 and CDR2 from the germline V gene are SGDLS and YYNGEE. The CDR3 extends over 15 amino acids. The chain's CDR3 is CASSVGAGVSNGYTF. CDR3 sequence (DNA): TGTGCCAGCAGCGTAGGGGCAGGGGTATCGAATGGCTACACCTTC.

The J gene is TRBJ1-2, the V gene TRBV11-2; D uncertain. The CDR3 is 13 amino acids. Germline CDR1 is SGHAT and CDR2 is FQNNGV. Trimming left V 5 bases short and J 2 bases short, with 9 bases between. DNA of the CDR3: TGTGCCAGCAGCCCCGAGGCGAACTATGGCTACACCTTC. This gives the protein CASSPEANYGYTF. Drawing the rest from reference TRBV11-2 and TRBJ1-2, the complete variable domain is EAGVAQSPRYKIIEKRQSVAFWCNPISGHATLYWYQQILGQGPKLLIQFQNNGVVDDSQLPKDRFSAERLKGVDSTLKIQPAKLEDSAVYLCASSPEANYGYTFGSGTRLTVV.

Turning to this clone: One end of the junction fails to match germline, which may point to a read error. The V and J genes are TRBV6-1 and TRBJ1-1; 7 nucleotides match TRBD1. CDR3 length: 13 residues. CDR1 and CDR2 from the germline V gene are MNHNS and SASEGT. The CDR3: CASSDELTGEQRF. CDR3 coding DNA: TGTGCCAGCAGTGACGAATTAACAGGGGAACAACGGTTT.

V usage is TRBV27 and J usage is TRBJ2-3, with D perhaps TRBD2 (5 bases). The CDR3 covers 14 residues. The germline V and J ends were trimmed by 3 bases and 9 bases, with 16 bases remaining between them. In germline, CDR1 is MNHEY, CDR2 SMNVEV (reference sequence). The CDR3: CASSLRGPFDTQYF. The CDR3 DNA follows: TGTGCCAGCAGTTTGAGAGGGCCGTTCGACACGCAGTATTTT.

The chain employs TRBV7-3 and TRBJ2-5, with 9 bases aligning to TRBD2. J lost 5 bases, V lost 1 base, and 8 bases had no gene match. Germline V gene sequence: CDR1 SGHTA, CDR2 FQGTGA. The length of the CDR3 is 16 residues. CDR3 sequence reads: CASSLNAGGPRETQYF. The CDR3 coding sequence is TGTGCCAGCAGCTTAAATGCGGGGGGGCCGCGGGAGACCCAGTACTTC.

The chain has TRBV4-2 and TRBJ1-5; D unresolved. CDR3 length: 15 amino acids. V lost 5 bases, J lost 5 bases, and 16 bases lay in between. Germline V gene data show CDR1 as LGHNA and CDR2 as YNFKEQ. CDR3 bases: TGTGCCAGCAGCTTTGGGGTGGAGGAAGATCAGCCCCAGCATTTT. Amino acids: CASSFGVEEDQPQHF.

This chain connects TRBV11-2 to TRBJ2-1, with 12 bases matching TRBD2. This CDR3 spans 18 amino acids. Trimming took 5 bases from V and 0 from J; bases not matched to a gene: 8. Germline V lookup: CDR1 SGHAT, CDR2 FQNNGV. CDR3 in amino acids: CASSLTGLAGISYNEQFF. DNA for the CDR3: TGTGCCAGCAGCCTTACAGGACTAGCGGGGATCTCCTACAATGAGCAGTTCTTC.

The rearrangement joins TRBV7-2 to TRBJ1-1; TRBD1 matches 7 bases. Germline V CDR1 and CDR2: SGHTA, FQGNSA. The CDR3 extends over 17 amino acids. The junction had 13 bases not matched to a gene; V was cut back by 2 bases and J by 4 bases. CDR3 loop: CASSLLRDRGVSTEAFF. DNA of the CDR3: TGTGCCAGCAGCTTATTGCGGGACAGAGGGGTTAGCACTGAAGCTTTCTTT.

The rearrangement joins TRBV7-6 to TRBJ2-5; D not resolved. The DNA end is more similar to TRBJ2-7, so the J call may be wrong. CDR3 length: 11 amino acids. Germline V gene sequence: CDR1 SGHVS, CDR2 FNYEAQ. As DNA, the CDR3 is TGTGCCAGCAGCTCCGACTACGAGCAGTACTTC. This sequence encodes CASSSDYEQYF.

This chain connects TRBV4-1 to TRBJ1-2; D is ambiguous. V lost 1 base to trimming and J lost 2 bases, with 20 bases between them. The CDR3 spans 18 residues. Germline CDR1 and CDR2: MGHRA and YSYEKL. The CDR3, as DNA: TGCGCCAGCAGCCAAGGCACAGACGCAATTCAGACAAACTATGGCTACACCTTC. Translated, it gives CASSQGTDAIQTNYGYTF.

The chain has TRBV27 and TRBJ2-1; possibly TRBD1 for D (5 bases). Germline CDR1 reads MNHEY; CDR2 reads SMNVEV (reference sequence). The CDR3 covers 11 residues. Trimming removed 4 bases at V and 11 bases at J, with 9 bases between. CDR3 sequence reads: CASSWAGKQFF. The CDR3 DNA is TGTGCCAGCAGTTGGGCAGGGAAGCAGTTCTTC.

The rearrangement joins TRBV29-1 to TRBJ2-5; perhaps TRBD2 as D (6 bases). The CDR3 totals 12 residues. From germline, CDR1 is SQVTM and CDR2 ANQGSEA. V dropped 6 bases and J dropped 1 base, with 9 bases sitting between them. CDR3 sequence reads: CSVNGGQETQYF. The CDR3 nucleotides are TGCAGCGTGAACGGGGGCCAAGAGACCCAGTACTTC. Full variable domain (missing parts from reference TRBV29-1 and TRBJ2-5): SAVISQKPSRDICQRGTSLTIQCQVDSQVTMMFWYRQQPGQSLTLIATANQGSEATYESGFVIDKFPISRPNLTFSTLTVSNMSPEDSSIYLCSVNGGQETQYFGPGTRLLVL.

The CDR3 reads CASTKNPGSLCLIYEQYV. In nucleotides, the CDR3 is TGTGCCAGCACAAAAAACCCGGGATCCCTTTGTCTCATCTACGAGCAGTACGTC. The chain couples TRBV11-1 to TRBJ2-7, with TRBD2 as a possible D gene (5 bases). CDR1 is SGHAT, CDR2 FQDESV, per germline (reference sequence). The CDR3 sequence is 18 residues long. The V and J ends lost 7 bases and 3 bases respectively, with 28 bases between them.